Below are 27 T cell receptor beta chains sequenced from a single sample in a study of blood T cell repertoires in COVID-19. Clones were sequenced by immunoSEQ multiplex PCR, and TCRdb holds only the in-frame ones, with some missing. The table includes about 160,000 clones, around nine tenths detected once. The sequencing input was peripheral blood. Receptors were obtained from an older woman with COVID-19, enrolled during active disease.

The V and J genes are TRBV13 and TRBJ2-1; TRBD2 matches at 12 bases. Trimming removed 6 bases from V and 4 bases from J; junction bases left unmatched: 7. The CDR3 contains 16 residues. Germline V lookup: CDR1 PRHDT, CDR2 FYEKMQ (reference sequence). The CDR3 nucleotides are TGTGCCAGCAGTCTCTTCGGACTAGCGGGGTACAATGAGCAGTTCTTC. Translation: CASSLFGLAGYNEQFF. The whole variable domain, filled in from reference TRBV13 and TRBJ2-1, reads AAGVIQSPRHLIKEKRETATLKCYPIPRHDTVYWYQQGPGQDPQFLISFYEKMQSDKGSIPDRFSAQQFSDYHSELNMSSLELGDSALYFCASSLFGLAGYNEQFFGPGTRLTVL.

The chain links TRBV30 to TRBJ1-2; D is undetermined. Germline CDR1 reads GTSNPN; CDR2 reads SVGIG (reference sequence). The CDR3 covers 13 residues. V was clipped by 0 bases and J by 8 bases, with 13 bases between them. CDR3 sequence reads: CAWSVPRAGGYTF. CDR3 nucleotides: TGTGCCTGGAGTGTACCACGGGCGGGCGGCTACACCTTC.

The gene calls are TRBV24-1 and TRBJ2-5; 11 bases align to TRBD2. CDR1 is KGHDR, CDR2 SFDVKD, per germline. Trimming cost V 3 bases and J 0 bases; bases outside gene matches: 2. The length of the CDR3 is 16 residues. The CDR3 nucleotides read TGTGCCACCAGTGATACGGGACTAGCGGACCAAGAGACCCAGTACTTC. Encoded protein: CATSDTGLADQETQYF.

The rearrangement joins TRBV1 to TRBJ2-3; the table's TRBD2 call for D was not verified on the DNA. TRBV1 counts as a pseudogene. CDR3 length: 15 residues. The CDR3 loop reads CTSSNSGGRTDTQYF. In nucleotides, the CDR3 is TGCACCAGCAGCAACAGCGGGGGGCGCACAGATACGCAGTATTTT.

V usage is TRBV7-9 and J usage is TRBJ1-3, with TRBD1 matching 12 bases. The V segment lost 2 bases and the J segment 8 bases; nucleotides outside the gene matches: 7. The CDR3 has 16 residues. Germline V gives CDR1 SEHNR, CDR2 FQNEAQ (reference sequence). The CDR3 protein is CASSLWDRGLSDTIYF. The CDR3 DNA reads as TGTGCCAGCAGCTTATGGGACAGGGGGCTTTCTGACACCATATATTTT.

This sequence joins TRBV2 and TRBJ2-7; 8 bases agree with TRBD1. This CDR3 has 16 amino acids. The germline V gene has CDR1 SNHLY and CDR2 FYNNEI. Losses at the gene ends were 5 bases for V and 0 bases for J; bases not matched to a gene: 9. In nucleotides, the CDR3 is TGTGCCAGCAGTCTGGGGACAGGCCCGAGCTCCTACGAGCAGTACTTC. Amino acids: CASSLGTGPSSYEQYF.

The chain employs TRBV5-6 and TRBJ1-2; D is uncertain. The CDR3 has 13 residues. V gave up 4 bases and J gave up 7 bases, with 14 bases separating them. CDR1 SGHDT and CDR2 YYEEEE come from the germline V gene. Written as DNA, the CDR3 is TGTGCCAGCAGCATAAGTCAGGAGGGTGGCTACACCTTC. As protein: CASSISQEGGYTF.

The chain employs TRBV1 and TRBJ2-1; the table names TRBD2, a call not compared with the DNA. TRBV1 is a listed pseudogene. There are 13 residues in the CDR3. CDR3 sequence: CTSSPLASNEQFF. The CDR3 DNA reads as TGCACCAGCAGCCCACTAGCGAGCAATGAGCAGTTCTTC.

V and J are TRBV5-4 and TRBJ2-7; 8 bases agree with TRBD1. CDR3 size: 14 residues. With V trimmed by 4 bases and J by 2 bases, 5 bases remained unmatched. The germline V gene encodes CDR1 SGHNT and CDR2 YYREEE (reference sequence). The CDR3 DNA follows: TGTGCCAGCAGCCCCCGGGACAGGCCCTACGAGCAGTACTTC. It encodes CASSPRDRPYEQYF.

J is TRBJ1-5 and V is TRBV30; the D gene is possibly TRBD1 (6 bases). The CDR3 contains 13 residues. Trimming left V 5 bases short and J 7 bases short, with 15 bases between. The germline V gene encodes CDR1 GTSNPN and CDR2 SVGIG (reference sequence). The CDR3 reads CAWSWGGWQPQHF. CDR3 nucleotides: TGTGCCTGGTCATGGGGGGGCTGGCAGCCCCAGCATTTT.

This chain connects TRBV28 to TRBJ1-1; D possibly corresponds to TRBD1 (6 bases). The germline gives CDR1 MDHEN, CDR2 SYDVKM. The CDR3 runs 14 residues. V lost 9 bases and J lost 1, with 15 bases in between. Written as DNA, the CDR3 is TGTGCCAGTATAACCGGGACACCGAACACTGAAGCTTTCTTT. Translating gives CASITGTPNTEAFF.

The CDR3 here is CASSLGQGAQKLAFF. The CDR3 DNA sequence: TGTGCCAGCAGTTTGGGACAGGGGGCGCAAAAGTTAGCTTTCTTT. The chain has TRBV28 and TRBJ1-1, with 12 bases fitting TRBD1. Germline CDR1 is MDHEN and CDR2 is SYDVKM. The CDR3 covers 15 residues. The trim removed 3 bases at V and 10 bases at J, leaving 9 bases unmatched.

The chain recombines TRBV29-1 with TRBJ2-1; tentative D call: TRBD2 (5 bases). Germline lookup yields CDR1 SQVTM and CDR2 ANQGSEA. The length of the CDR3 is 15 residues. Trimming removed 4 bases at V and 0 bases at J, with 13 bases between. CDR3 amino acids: CSVVSPEGSYNEQFF. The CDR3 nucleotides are TGCAGCGTTGTATCACCCGAGGGCTCCTACAATGAGCAGTTCTTC.

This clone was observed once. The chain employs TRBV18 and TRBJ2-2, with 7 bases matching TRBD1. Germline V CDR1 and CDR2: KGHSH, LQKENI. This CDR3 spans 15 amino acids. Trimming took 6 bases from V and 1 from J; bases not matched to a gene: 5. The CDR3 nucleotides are TGTGCCAGCTCGCACAGGGACAGGAACACCGGGGAGCTGTTTTTT. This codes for CASSHRDRNTGELFF.

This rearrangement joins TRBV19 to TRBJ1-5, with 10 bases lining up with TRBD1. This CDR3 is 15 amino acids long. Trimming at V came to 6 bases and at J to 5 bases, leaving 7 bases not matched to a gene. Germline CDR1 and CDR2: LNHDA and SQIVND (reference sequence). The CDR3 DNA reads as TGTGCCAGTAGCTTATTAGGACAGGGGGATCAGCCCCAGCATTTT. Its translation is CASSLLGQGDQPQHF.

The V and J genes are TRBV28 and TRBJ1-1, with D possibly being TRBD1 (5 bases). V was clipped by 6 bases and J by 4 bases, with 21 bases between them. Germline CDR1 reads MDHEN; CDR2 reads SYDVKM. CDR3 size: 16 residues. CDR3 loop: CASSPTNPTEITEAFF. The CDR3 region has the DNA TGTGCCAGCAGCCCTACAAATCCGACAGAAATCACTGAAGCTTTCTTT.

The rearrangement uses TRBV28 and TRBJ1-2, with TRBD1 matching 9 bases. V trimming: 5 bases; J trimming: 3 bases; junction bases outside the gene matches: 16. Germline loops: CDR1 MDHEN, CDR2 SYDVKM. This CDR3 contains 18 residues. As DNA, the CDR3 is TGTGCCAGCAGTGCGCCCGGGACAGGGAGGGTGAGGGACTATGGCTACACCTTC. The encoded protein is CASSAPGTGRVRDYGYTF.

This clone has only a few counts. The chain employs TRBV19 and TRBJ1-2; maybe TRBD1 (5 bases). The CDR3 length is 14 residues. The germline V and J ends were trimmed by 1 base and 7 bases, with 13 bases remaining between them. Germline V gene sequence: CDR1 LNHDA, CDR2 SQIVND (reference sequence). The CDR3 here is CASSIGGPESGYTF. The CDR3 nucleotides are TGTGCCAGTAGTATAGGGGGCCCGGAGAGTGGCTACACCTTC.

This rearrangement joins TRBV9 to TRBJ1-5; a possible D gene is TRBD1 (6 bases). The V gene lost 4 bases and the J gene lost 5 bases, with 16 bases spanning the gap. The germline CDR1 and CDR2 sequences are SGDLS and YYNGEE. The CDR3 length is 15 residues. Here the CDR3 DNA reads TGTGCCAGCAGCCCTCGGCGGGGGCGGTATCAGCCCCAGCATTTT. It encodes CASSPRRGRYQPQHF.

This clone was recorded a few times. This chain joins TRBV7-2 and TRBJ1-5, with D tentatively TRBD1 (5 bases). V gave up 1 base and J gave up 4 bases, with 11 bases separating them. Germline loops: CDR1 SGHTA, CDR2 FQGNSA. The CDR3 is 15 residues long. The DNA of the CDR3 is TGTGCCAGCAGCTTAGAAGGGACTCCTAATCAGCCCCAGCATTTT. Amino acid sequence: CASSLEGTPNQPQHF.

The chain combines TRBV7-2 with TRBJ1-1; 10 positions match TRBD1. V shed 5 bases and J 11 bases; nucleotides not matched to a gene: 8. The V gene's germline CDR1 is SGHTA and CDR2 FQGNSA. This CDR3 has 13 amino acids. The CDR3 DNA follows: TGTGCCAGCAGCGAACGGACAGGGGGGGAGGCTTTCTTT. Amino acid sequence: CASSERTGGEAFF.

This chain's CDR3 is CASKQSREGHGGYTF. CDR3 sequence (DNA): TGTGCCAGCAAACAGAGTAGGGAGGGGCATGGCGGCTACACCTTC. The genes are TRBV18 and TRBJ1-2, with D maybe TRBD1 (5 bases). The CDR3 extends over 15 amino acids. V lost 8 bases, J lost 8 bases, and 24 bases lay in between. In germline, CDR1 is KGHSH, CDR2 LQKENI.

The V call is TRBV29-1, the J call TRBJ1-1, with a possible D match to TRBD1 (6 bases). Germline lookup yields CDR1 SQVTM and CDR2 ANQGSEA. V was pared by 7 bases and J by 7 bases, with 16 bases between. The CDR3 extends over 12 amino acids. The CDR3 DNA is TGCAGCGCCGGGGGGGGCCGCGGTGAAGCTTTCTTT. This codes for CSAGGGRGEAFF.

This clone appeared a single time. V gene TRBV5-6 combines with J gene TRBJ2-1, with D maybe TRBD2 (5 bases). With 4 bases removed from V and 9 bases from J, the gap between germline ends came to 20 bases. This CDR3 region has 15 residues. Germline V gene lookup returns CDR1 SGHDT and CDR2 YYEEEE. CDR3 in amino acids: CASSHPRGIGGEQFF. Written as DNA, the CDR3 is TGTGCCAGCAGCCATCCCCGTGGCATCGGAGGTGAGCAGTTCTTC.

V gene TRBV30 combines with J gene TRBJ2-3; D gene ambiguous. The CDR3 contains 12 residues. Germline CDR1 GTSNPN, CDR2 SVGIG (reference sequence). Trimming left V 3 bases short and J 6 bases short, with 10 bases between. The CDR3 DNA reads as TGTGCCTGGAGGATTAGCTCGGATACGCAGTATTTT. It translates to CAWRISSDTQYF.

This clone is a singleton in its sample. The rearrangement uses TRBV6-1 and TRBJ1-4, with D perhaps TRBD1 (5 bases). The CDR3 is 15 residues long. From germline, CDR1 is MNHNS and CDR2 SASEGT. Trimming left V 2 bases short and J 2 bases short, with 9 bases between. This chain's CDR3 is CASSEQGGTNEKLFF. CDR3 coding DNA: TGTGCCAGCAGTGAACAGGGTGGGACTAATGAAAAACTGTTTTTT.

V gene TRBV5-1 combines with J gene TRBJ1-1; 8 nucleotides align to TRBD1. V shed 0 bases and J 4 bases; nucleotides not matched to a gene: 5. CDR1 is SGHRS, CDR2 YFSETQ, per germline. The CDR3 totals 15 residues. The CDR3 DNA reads TGCGCCAGCAGCTTGGGGCAGGGGGCGATCACTGAAGCTTTCTTT. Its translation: CASSLGQGAITEAFF.